The clone carrying this T cell receptor beta chain was counted at least ten times. The CDR3 extends over 16 amino acids. Trimming at V came to 2 bases and at J to 2 bases, leaving 6 bases not matched to a gene. Germline values: CDR1 LGHDT, CDR2 YNNKEL (reference sequence). The sample originates from a study of blood T cells in healthy people across ages. Study-level information: Through template switching, about one barcoded beta molecule was captured per two T cells, as measured in model experiments.

All donors came from Russia, were Caucasian and healthy, and spanned ages roughly 6 to 95. Extractions gave at least 5.5 micrograms of total RNA per sample. A second roughly 6 to 12 cycle PCR used barcoded and J-beta primers. Any given sample supplied a minimum of 2.5 million CDR3-containing paired-end reads. From the 5' RACE reads, TCRdb called clonotypes with MiXCR, one entry per CDR3 protein. Here the sample spans about 900,000 distinct CDR3 sequences, approximately 65% being singletons. The chain links TRBV3-1 to TRBJ1-2; 9 bases match TRBD1. The clonotype was recovered from a man aged 25-45 years in good health. The material sequenced was blood. CDR3 DNA: TGTGCCAGCAGCCAAAAGCATGGGACAGGGAACTATGGCTACACCTTC. Translating gives CASSQKHGTGNYGYTF.